This TCR beta chain was found in a study of T cells in Graves' hyperthyroidism and ophthalmopathy. Study-level results: Ophthalmopathy got predicted by the model a median around six months before its onset.

Only one count was recorded for this clonotype. Its target is unknown. At one of its ends the junction is not consistent with the germline gene, which may arise from a read error. This CDR3 has 12 residues. Germline values: CDR1 SQVTM, CDR2 ANQGSEA. The TCR beta CDR3 regions underwent amplification using RNA transcripts as the source. Initially, a first-round RT-PCR of the TCR CDR3 employed the HTBI primer set. Each CDR3 protein gets one entry after TCRdb re-called the multiplex PCR reads with MiXCR. The sample consists of 500,000 to 600,000 distinct CDR3 sequences, 46% of them appearing once. The TCR originated in an adult woman with Graves' disease, either hyperthyroidism or ophthalmopathy (not recorded which). Source material: peripheral blood or thyroid tissue (not recorded which). V is TRBV29-1 and J is TRBJ2-7; a possible D gene is TRBD2 (5 bases). The CDR3 DNA is TGCAGCGTTGATGGCGGAATCGGGGAGCTGTACTTC. Its protein is CSVDGGIGELYF.